These 22 T cell receptor beta chains share one sample of origin, sequenced in a study of T cell responses to AZD1222 COVID-19 vaccine. Using immunoSEQ multiplex PCR, the repertoire was profiled, and TCRdb retains in-frame clones only, with some absent. The data contain fewer than 300,000 clones, approximately 93% of them singletons. This sample comprised peripheral blood, obtained on day 0 of AZD1222 vaccination. These receptors all stem from an adult in good health.

The chain carries TRBV6-4 and TRBJ2-1; tentatively, D is TRBD1 (5 bases). Germline lookup yields CDR1 MRHNA and CDR2 SNTAGT. V was clipped by 4 bases and J by 3 bases, with 13 bases between them. The CDR3 has 15 residues. Written as DNA, the CDR3 is TGTGCCAGCAGTGTTTCAGGGTCTGACTACAATGAGCAGTTCTTC. Translating it yields CASSVSGSDYNEQFF.

The gene calls are TRBV28 and TRBJ2-7; possibly TRBD1 for D (6 bases). This CDR3 has 11 residues. Germline V CDR1 and CDR2: MDHEN, SYDVKM. Trimming left V 9 bases short and J 6 bases short, with 12 bases between. CDR3 bases: TGTGCCAGTCTACAGGGTAGCGAGCAGTACTTC. Its protein product is CASLQGSEQYF. Using reference TRBV28 and TRBJ2-7 for the parts outside the CDR3, the full variable domain is DVKVTQSSRYLVKRTGEKVFLECVQDMDHENMFWYRQDPGLGLRLIYFSYDVKMKEKGDIPEGYSVSREKKERFSLILESASTNQTSMYLCASLQGSEQYFGPGTRLTVT.

The chain is built from TRBV19 and TRBJ1-5, with 8 nucleotides matching TRBD1. Germline loops: CDR1 LNHDA, CDR2 SQIVND (reference sequence). CDR3 length equals 14 residues. The junction had 5 bases not matched to a gene; V was cut back by 5 bases and J by 5 bases. The CDR3 here is CASSYQGAYQPQHF. CDR3 DNA: TGTGCCAGTAGTTATCAGGGGGCTTATCAGCCCCAGCATTTT.

This clone appeared a single time. The rearrangement joins TRBV29-1 to TRBJ2-7; no clear D. The CDR3 is 12 residues long. V gave up 2 bases and J gave up 3 bases, with 8 bases separating them. Per germline, CDR1 SQVTM and CDR2 ANQGSEA. CDR3 loop: CSVESSGYEQYF. CDR3 bases: TGCAGCGTTGAAAGCTCGGGCTACGAGCAGTACTTC.

This chain links TRBV5-6 with TRBJ1-1, with D perhaps matching TRBD1 (6 bases). Deletions cut 4 bases from V and 0 bases from J, with 10 bases between. Germline V CDR1 and CDR2: SGHDT, YYEEEE. The CDR3 has 14 amino acids. The CDR3 protein is CASSMTGLNTEAFF. CDR3 in DNA: TGTGCCAGCAGCATGACAGGCCTGAACACTGAAGCTTTCTTT. The whole variable domain, filled in from reference TRBV5-6 and TRBJ1-1, reads DAGVTQSPTHLIKTRGQQVTLRCSPKSGHDTVSWYQQALGQGPQFIFQYYEEEERQRGNFPDRFSGHQFPNYSSELNVNALLLGDSALYLCASSMTGLNTEAFFGQGTRLTVV.

The V and J genes are TRBV30 and TRBJ2-1; 14 bases map to TRBD2. From germline, CDR1 is GTSNPN and CDR2 SVGIG (reference sequence). The CDR3 totals 15 residues. Trimming cost V 2 bases and J 6 bases; bases outside gene matches: 3. DNA of the CDR3: TGTGCCTGGAGTACGACTAGCGGGAGGGGCAATGAGCAGTTCTTC. Translation gives CAWSTTSGRGNEQFF.

The CDR3 region is CASSPTSGGAGETQYF. CDR3 nucleotide sequence: TGTGCCAGTAGTCCTACTAGCGGGGGGGCCGGAGAGACCCAGTACTTC. The genes are TRBV19 and TRBJ2-5; 13 bases align to TRBD2. J lost 4 bases, V lost 5 bases, and 7 bases had no gene match. Germline V CDR1 and CDR2: LNHDA, SQIVND (reference sequence). The CDR3 runs 16 residues.

This sequence joins TRBV5-4 and TRBJ1-2; D may be TRBD1 (6 bases). This CDR3 region has 15 residues. V was cut by 3 bases and J by 8 bases, with 20 bases left in between. Germline-derived CDR1 and CDR2 are SGHNT and YYREEE (reference sequence). The CDR3 nucleotides read TGTGCCAGCAGCTCGGACAGTACGGGGCGGTGGGGCTACACCTTC. It is translated as CASSSDSTGRWGYTF.

V gene TRBV27 combines with J gene TRBJ1-5, with 8 bases lining up with TRBD1. The CDR3 is 15 residues long. The V gene end was trimmed by 5 bases and the J gene end by 3 bases; junction bases not matched to a gene: 6. CDR1 and CDR2 from the germline V gene are MNHEY and SMNVEV (reference sequence). The CDR3 bases are TGTGCCAGCAGTCTGGGGGGACAGGCCAATCAGCCCCAGCATTTT. Translated, it gives CASSLGGQANQPQHF.

The rearrangement links TRBV5-3 to TRBJ2-7; D unresolved. TRBV5-3 is assigned to the ORF class and has an uncertain function. This CDR3 is 11 amino acids long. V was pared by 7 bases and J by 0 bases, with 5 bases between. CDR3: CARRSSYEQYF. As DNA, the CDR3 is TGTGCCAGACGCTCCTCCTACGAGCAGTACTTC.

The rearrangement joins TRBV6-6 to TRBJ1-4; D not certain. Trimming took off 2 bases at V and 8 bases at J, with 9 bases between the two ends. Germline V gene lookup returns CDR1 MNHNY and CDR2 SVGAGI (reference sequence). The CDR3 sequence is 13 residues long. The CDR3 DNA reads as TGTGCCAGCAGTTACAGGGTGGGGGAAAAACTGTTTTTT. This gives the protein CASSYRVGEKLFF.

For this clone: Other DNA sequences of this sample code for an identical CDR3. V is TRBV28 and J is TRBJ2-7; D is unresolved. Deletions cut 5 bases from V and 4 bases from J, with 9 bases between. CDR3 size: 12 residues. Looked up from germline, CDR1 is MDHEN and CDR2 is SYDVKM. The CDR3 DNA reads TGTGCCAGCAGTCCTTCTCGTTACGAGCAGTACTTC. Translation: CASSPSRYEQYF.

The V and J genes are TRBV4-2 and TRBJ2-2; D is undetermined. With 3 bases removed from V and 0 bases from J, the gap between germline ends came to 11 bases. This CDR3 is 16 amino acids long. The germline gives CDR1 LGHNA, CDR2 YNFKEQ. The CDR3, as DNA: TGTGCCAGCAGCCAGCAAAGGGCCTCGAACACCGGGGAGCTGTTTTTT. It specifies CASSQQRASNTGELFF.

The chain couples TRBV11-3 to TRBJ2-2; D possibly uses TRBD1 or TRBD2 (5 bases each). V shed 7 bases and J shed 6 bases, with 12 bases lying between them. The CDR3 covers 13 residues. Germline CDR1 is SGHNT and CDR2 is YENEEA. CDR3 nucleotides: TGTGCCAGCACAGAAGGGGAGCCCGGGGAGCTGTTTTTT. Amino acid sequence: CASTEGEPGELFF.

This chain links TRBV6-5 with TRBJ2-5, with D possibly TRBD2 on 5 matching bases. Looked up from germline, CDR1 is MNHEY and CDR2 is SVGAGI. V was shortened by 9 bases and J by 4 bases, with 12 bases between the two germline ends. The CDR3 runs 12 residues. The CDR3 nucleotides read TGTGCCAGTTCGGGGATCGGAGAGACCCAGTACTTC. Protein product: CASSGIGETQYF.

This clone was counted once. The CDR3 here is CASSTRDAIGYEKLFF. DNA of the CDR3: TGTGCCAGCAGCACCCGGGACGCCATAGGGTATGAAAAACTGTTTTTT. The gene calls are TRBV7-8 and TRBJ1-4; tentatively, D is TRBD1 (5 bases). Germline V gene sequence: CDR1 SGHVS, CDR2 FQNEAQ. Trimming cost V 5 bases and J 6 bases, with 19 bases left between them. CDR3 size: 16 residues.

This clone appeared once. This chain connects TRBV29-1 to TRBJ2-7; perhaps TRBD2 as D (7 bases). V lost 0 bases, J lost 2 bases, and 14 bases lay in between. This CDR3 is built from 15 residues. Germline CDR1 and CDR2: SQVTM and ANQGSEA. This CDR3 is CSVEDHRGATYEQYF. The CDR3 nucleotides are TGCAGCGTTGAAGACCACCGGGGGGCCACCTACGAGCAGTACTTC.

CDR3 nucleotide sequence: TGTGCCAGCAGCAAAGAGTCGGTCCGTCGACCCCAGCATTTT. Encoded protein: CASSKESVRRPQHF. The chain combines TRBV21-1 with TRBJ1-5. TRBV21-1 is given as a pseudogene. The CDR3 spans 14 residues.

This clone was counted a single time. The genes are TRBV27 and TRBJ1-2; D remains unclear. The V end was cut by 4 bases, the J end by 5 bases, with 8 bases between. In germline, CDR1 is MNHEY, CDR2 SMNVEV (reference sequence). The length of the CDR3 is 12 residues. This CDR3 is CASSSTNYGYTF. CDR3 coding DNA: TGTGCCAGCAGTTCCACCAATTATGGCTACACCTTC.

This chain uses TRBV28 with TRBJ1-5; no clear D. Trimming shortened V by 2 bases and J by 2 bases, and 10 bases separated the two germline ends. The CDR3 loop spans 15 amino acids. Germline V gene data show CDR1 as MDHEN and CDR2 as SYDVKM. The CDR3, as DNA: TGTGCCAGCAGTTTAGGAGGGATCGGCAATCAGCCCCAGCATTTT. It encodes CASSLGGIGNQPQHF.

The chain links TRBV5-1 to TRBJ2-7, with D unclear. V was cut by 1 base and J by 6 bases, with 8 bases left in between. This CDR3 region has 12 residues. Germline CDR1 is SGHRS and CDR2 is YFSETQ. The CDR3 reads CASSLSLGEQYF. CDR3 in DNA: TGCGCCAGCAGCTTGTCGCTCGGCGAGCAGTACTTC.

The rearrangement links TRBV19 to TRBJ1-2; 7 nucleotides align to TRBD1. V dropped 7 bases and J dropped 7; count of bases not matched to a gene: 12. The CDR3 extends over 14 amino acids. Germline V lookup: CDR1 LNHDA, CDR2 SQIVND (reference sequence). DNA for the CDR3: TGTGCCAGTACCTCGGCGGCAGGGGGAACTGGCTACACCTTC. This codes for CASTSAAGGTGYTF.